Listed below are T cell receptor beta chains from one sample, sequenced in a study of neurological immune-mediated disorders. TCRdb passed the 5' RACE reads through MiXCR, listing each CDR3 protein once. There are 30,000 to 45,000 distinct CDR3 sequences in the sample; around a tenth occur only once, and under 5% lies in the top ten. The sequenced material came from CD4+ T cells from blood. The receptors derive from a woman aged 25-40 years with HTLV-1-associated myelopathy (HAM/TSP). CDR3s include the opening cysteine and the closing phenylalanine or tryptophan. D genes are given only for firm matches. Sizes are listed as once, few or many counts, or a class when the clone is expanded.

medium-sized	TRBD1	TRBV5-1	TRBJ1-2	CASSEHTTGHGYTF	TGCGCCAGCAGCGAACACACGACAGGGCATGGCTACACCTTC
many	-	TRBV20-1	TRBJ2-3	CSVPGLGTDTQYF	TGCAGTGTTCCGGGACTGGGCACAGATACGCAGTATTTT
many	-	TRBV7-2	TRBJ2-2	CASSTALLGVDTGELFF	TGTGCCAGCAGTACAGCCTTATTGGGCGTCGACACCGGGGAGCTGTTTTTT
many	TRBD1	TRBV5-6	TRBJ1-3	CASSLLTGNRRNTIYF	TGTGCCAGCAGCTTATTGACAGGGAACAGGAGAAACACCATATATTTT
many	TRBD1	TRBV11-2	TRBJ2-5	CASRRGQGGGQETQYF	TGTGCCAGCAGGAGGGGACAGGGTGGTGGCCAAGAGACCCAGTACTTC
many	-	TRBV6-1	TRBJ1-2	CASSESVRGGYTF	TGTGCCAGCAGTGAGTCGGTTAGGGGGGGCTACACCTTC
many	-	TRBV12-3/TRBV12-4	TRBJ1-2	CASSSGDYGYTF	TGTGCCAGCAGTTCAGGGGACTATGGCTACACCTTC
many	TRBD1	TRBV19	TRBJ1-1	CASRMDRTATEAFF	TGTGCCAGTAGAATGGACAGGACCGCCACTGAAGCTTTCTTT
many	-	TRBV5-5	TRBJ2-2	CASSPAGTNTGELFF	TGTGCCAGCAGCCCGGCCGGGACCAACACCGGGGAGCTGTTTTTT
many	-	TRBV5-8	TRBJ1-2	CASSLGGHTRTIYGYTF	TGTGCCAGCAGCTTAGGGGGACACACGAGAACGATCTATGGCTACACCTTC
many	TRBD1	TRBV19	TRBJ1-5	CASSMRDRGSPQHF	TGTGCCAGTAGTATGCGGGACAGGGGCTCGCCCCAGCATTTT
few	-	TRBV4-2	TRBJ2-3	CASSPRGKLVADTQYF	TGTGCCAGCAGCCCGAGGGGGAAACTCGTCGCAGATACGCAGTATTTT
few	-	TRBV4-1	TRBJ2-7	CASSQELRSSYEQYF	TGCGCCAGCAGCCAAGAGCTCCGAAGCTCCTACGAGCAGTACTTC
many	TRBD1	TRBV5-1	TRBJ2-2	CASGQGVAGNTGELFF	TGCGCCAGCGGACAGGGGGTAGCGGGGAACACCGGGGAGCTGTTTTTT